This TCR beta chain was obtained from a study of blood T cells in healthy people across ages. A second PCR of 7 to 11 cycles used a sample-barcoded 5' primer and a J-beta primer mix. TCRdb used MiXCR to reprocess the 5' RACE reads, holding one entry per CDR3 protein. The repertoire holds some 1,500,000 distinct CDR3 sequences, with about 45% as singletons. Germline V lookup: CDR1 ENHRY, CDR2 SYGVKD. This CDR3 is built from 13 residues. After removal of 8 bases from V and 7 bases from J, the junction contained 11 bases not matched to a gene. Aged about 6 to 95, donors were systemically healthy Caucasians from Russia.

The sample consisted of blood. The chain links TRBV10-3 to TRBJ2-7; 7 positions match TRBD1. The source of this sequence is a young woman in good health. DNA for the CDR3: TGTGCCATCCAGGGGGACACCTACAAGGAGCAGTACTTC. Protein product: CAIQGDTYKEQYF.